The clone carrying this TCR beta chain has just one count. Deletions cut 3 bases from V and 2 bases from J, with 10 bases between. The CDR3 runs 14 residues. Germline V gives CDR1 MNHNS, CDR2 SASEGT. Per the study methods: Cell counts per sample came from amplifying reference gene primers. This table comes from immunoSEQ multiplex PCR, and its TCRdb copy is limited to in-frame clones, with some not included. V, J and clone size reflect that table, while D and trimming were determined from the DNA. The sample yields 100,000 to 150,000 clones, around 87% seen once. This sample is part of a study of blood T cell repertoires in COVID-19. Study summary: Both acute and convalescent COVID-19 samples were obtained from the United States, Italy and Spain. The cDNA or gDNA used as material had been derived from T cells, B-cell-depleted T cells, or PBMCs.

Sequenced material: peripheral blood. The chain couples TRBV6-1 to TRBJ1-2; perhaps TRBD1 as D (6 bases). The TCR comes from a woman aged 55-70 years with acute or convalescent COVID-19. This chain's CDR3 is CASSDGTRNYGYTF. The CDR3 bases are TGTGCCAGCAGTGATGGGACAAGGAACTATGGCTACACCTTC.